These T cell receptor beta chains were read from a single sample in a study of human T cells and chemical hapten exposure. TCRdb re-analysed the RACE reads in MiXCR, keeping a single row per CDR3 protein. This table has 340,000 or so distinct CDR3 sequences, under 8% appearing once. The source was whole blood, collected in connection with sensitization to the hapten diphenylcyclopropenone (DPC). Every receptor here comes from a woman under 30 with alopecia areata. Some clones in this sample may be carry-over from other donors' samples. Both conserved end residues are part of each CDR3. Fields, in order: clone size, V gene, J gene, D gene, CDR3 protein, CDR3 DNA. A D gene is named only where the DNA matches it firmly. Expanded clones get a size class; other rows say once, few or many, or leave the size out.

>many|TRBV14|TRBJ1-2|NA
CASSQVTGVYGYTF
TGTGCCAGCAGCCAAGTGACAGGTGTCTATGGCTACACCTTC
>many|TRBV12-3/TRBV12-4|TRBJ2-1|NA
CASSQTGRGNNEQFF
TGTGCCAGCAGCCAGACCGGACGGGGGAACAATGAGCAGTTCTTC
>NA|TRBV2|TRBJ2-2|TRBD1
CASSSGTDTGELFF
TGTGCCAGCAGCTCCGGGACAGACACCGGGGAGCTGTTTTTT
>many|TRBV9|TRBJ2-3|NA
CASSRSQGPTDTQYF
TGTGCCAGCAGCCGTAGTCAGGGGCCCACAGATACGCAGTATTTT
>many|TRBV10-3|TRBJ2-7|NA
CAISGQGTSYEQYF
TGTGCCATCAGTGGGCAGGGGACGTCCTACGAGCAGTACTTC
>few|TRBV6-5|TRBJ2-7|TRBD2
CASSYAGTSGDYEQYF
TGTGCCAGCAGTTACGCGGGGACTAGCGGGGACTACGAGCAGTACTTC
>few|TRBV10-3|TRBJ1-5|NA
CAIRGREDQPQHF
TGTGCCATCAGGGGGCGAGAGGATCAGCCCCAGCATTTT
>many|TRBV7-2|TRBJ2-1|TRBD2
CASSLDRTSGGPYNEQFF
TGTGCCAGCAGCTTAGATCGGACTAGCGGGGGACCGTACAATGAGCAGTTCTTC
>few|TRBV5-6|TRBJ1-1|NA
CASSSFGGAFF
TGTGCCAGCAGCTCATTTGGGGGAGCTTTCTTT
>many|TRBV20-1|TRBJ2-3|TRBD2
CSARQAGAPLTRTQYF
TGCAGTGCTAGGCAAGCGGGGGCCCCCCTTACTCGTACGCAGTATTTT
>few|TRBV7-9|TRBJ1-1|TRBD1
CASSSGTGITEAFF
TGTGCCAGCAGTTCCGGGACAGGGATCACTGAAGCTTTCTTT
>few|TRBV4-3|TRBJ1-4|NA
CASSQGGGGTTNEKLFF
TGCGCCAGCAGCCAAGGTGGAGGCGGAACAACTAATGAAAAACTGTTTTTT
>NA|TRBV6-6|TRBJ1-3|NA
CASIFASGNTIYF
TGTGCCAGCATTTTCGCGTCTGGAAACACCATATATTTT
>few|TRBV12-3/TRBV12-4|TRBJ1-1|NA
CASSHRVGDTEAFF
TGTGCCAGCAGCCACAGGGTGGGAGACACTGAAGCTTTCTTT
>few|TRBV13|TRBJ2-1|NA
CASSQDRAYNEQFF
TGTGCCAGCAGCCAGGACAGAGCCTACAATGAGCAGTTCTTC
>few|TRBV7-2|TRBJ2-1|NA
CASSFGVLPDEQFF
TGTGCCAGCAGCTTTGGGGTCCTACCAGATGAGCAGTTCTTC
>NA|TRBV3-1|TRBJ2-1|NA
CASSIRGEEQFF
TGTGCCAGCAGTATCCGGGGAGAGGAGCAGTTCTTC
>many|TRBV9|TRBJ2-7|TRBD1
CASSVAPAPGTGTVEQYF
TGTGCCAGCAGCGTAGCCCCCGCACCCGGGACAGGGACTGTCGAGCAGTACTTC
>NA|TRBV6-5|TRBJ2-3|TRBD2
CASRLSGGAYTDTQYF
TGTGCCAGCAGGTTGAGCGGGGGGGCTTATACAGATACGCAGTATTTT
>many|TRBV4-1|TRBJ2-7|NA
CASSHVGGGEQYF
TGCGCCAGCAGCCACGTGGGAGGGGGCGAGCAGTACTTC
>NA|TRBV7-9|TRBJ2-7|NA
CASSLAREAEQYF
TGTGCCAGCAGCTTAGCTAGGGAAGCCGAGCAGTACTTC
>NA|TRBV11-2|TRBJ2-3|NA
CASSPLIGDGTDTQYF
TGTGCCAGCAGCCCCCTGATAGGGGATGGGACAGATACGCAGTATTTT
>few|TRBV7-3|TRBJ1-1|NA
CASSLGGFTEAFF
TGTGCCAGCAGCTTAGGAGGGTTCACTGAAGCTTTCTTT
>NA|TRBV4-2|TRBJ2-3|TRBD2
CASSHLRGGDGDTQYF
TGTGCCAGCAGCCATCTTCGGGGGGGCGATGGAGATACGCAGTATTTT
>few|TRBV10-3|TRBJ1-5|NA
CAISGSGESNQPQHF
TGTGCCATCAGTGGGTCGGGGGAGAGCAATCAGCCCCAGCATTTT
>few|TRBV29-1|TRBJ1-3|NA
CSVDEGGWRNTIYF
TGCAGCGTGGATGAGGGAGGGTGGAGAAACACCATATATTTT
>many|TRBV4-3|TRBJ1-3|TRBD1
CASSQDIGQVNSGNTIYF
TGCGCCAGCAGCCAAGATATAGGACAGGTTAACTCTGGAAACACCATATATTTT
>NA|TRBV20-1|TRBJ1-5|NA
CSAGEGRQVNQPQHF
TGCAGTGCTGGAGAGGGGAGACAGGTCAATCAGCCCCAGCATTTT
>few|TRBV12-3/TRBV12-4|TRBJ1-6|NA
CASGREYNSPLHF
TGTGCCAGCGGCCGGGAATATAATTCACCCCTCCACTTT
>NA|TRBV29-1|TRBJ2-2|NA
CSVEDGANTGELFF
TGCAGCGTTGAGGACGGAGCGAACACCGGGGAGCTGTTTTTT
>few|TRBV6-6|TRBJ1-6|TRBD1
CASVGDRGNSPLHF
TGTGCCAGCGTCGGGGACAGGGGGAATTCACCCCTCCACTTT
>many|TRBV6-2/TRBV6-3|TRBJ2-3|TRBD2
CASSYSRMFGGGANTQYF
TGTGCCAGCAGTTACTCGAGGATGTTTGGCGGGGGGGCGAATACGCAGTATTTT
>few|TRBV6-6|TRBJ2-2|NA
CASSSPRQGSANTGELFF
TGTGCCAGCAGTTCCCCTCGGCAGGGGTCAGCGAACACCGGGGAGCTGTTTTTT
>few|TRBV4-3|TRBJ1-3|NA
CASSQGQTAGGNTIYF
TGCGCCAGCAGCCAAGGGCAAACCGCGGGAGGAAACACCATATATTTT
>few|TRBV7-8|TRBJ1-2|TRBD1
CASSYRGRDGYTF
TGTGCCAGCAGTTACAGGGGGCGGGATGGCTACACCTTC
>many|TRBV11-2|TRBJ1-1|NA
CASSSEGTVTEAFF
TGTGCCAGCAGCTCCGAGGGAACGGTTACTGAAGCTTTCTTT
>many|TRBV10-3|TRBJ2-3|NA
CAISGGTGAKFADTQYF
TGTGCCATCAGTGGGGGTACGGGGGCGAAGTTCGCAGATACGCAGTATTTT
>NA|TRBV10-3|TRBJ2-3|NA
CAINLTGTDTQYF
TGTGCCATCAACCTGACCGGCACAGATACGCAGTATTTT
>few|TRBV27|TRBJ1-3|NA
CASRIPGGNTIYF
TGTGCCAGCAGAATCCCCGGTGGAAACACCATATATTTT
>many|TRBV20-1|TRBJ1-1|TRBD1
CSAGQGATEAFF
TGCAGTGCCGGACAGGGGGCTACTGAAGCTTTCTTT
>few|TRBV20-1|TRBJ2-3|NA
CSARDHRGAYTDTQYF
TGCAGTGCTAGAGATCATCGGGGGGCGTACACAGATACGCAGTATTTT
>NA|TRBV6-1|TRBJ1-6|NA
CASSEGRQGTSPLHF
TGTGCCAGCAGTGAAGGGAGGCAGGGAACCTCACCCCTCCACTTT
>many|TRBV6-2/TRBV6-3|TRBJ2-6|TRBD1
CASHPEGAPGANVLTF
TGTGCCAGCCATCCCGAGGGGGCGCCGGGGGCCAACGTCCTGACTTTC
>many|TRBV6-1|TRBJ2-3|NA
CASSPDPLSADTQYF
TGTGCCAGCAGTCCCGACCCCTTGTCGGCAGATACGCAGTATTTT
>few|TRBV4-3|TRBJ1-1|NA
CASSQDMRDTEAFF
TGCGCCAGCAGCCAAGACATGAGGGACACTGAAGCTTTCTTT
>many|TRBV11-2|TRBJ2-4|NA
CASSPPGAKNIQYF
TGTGCCAGCAGCCCACCGGGGGCCAAAAACATTCAGTACTTC
>many|TRBV3-1|TRBJ1-5|NA
CASSHQGSNQPQHF
TGTGCCAGCAGCCACCAGGGTAGCAATCAGCCCCAGCATTTT
>few|TRBV24-1|TRBJ2-2|TRBD2
CATSDFRRGDTGELFF
TGTGCCACCAGTGATTTTAGGCGGGGGGACACCGGGGAGCTGTTTTTT
>many|TRBV9|TRBJ2-1|NA
CASSEQGGNEQFF
TGTGCCAGCAGCGAACAGGGAGGCAATGAGCAGTTCTTC
>few|TRBV29-1|TRBJ1-2|NA
CSVEDGESYGYTF
TGCAGCGTTGAAGATGGGGAGAGCTATGGCTACACCTTC
>medium-sized|TRBV4-3|TRBJ2-4|TRBD2
CASSQEWGREGYNIQYF
TGCGCCAGCAGCCAAGAATGGGGTAGGGAGGGGTATAACATTCAGTACTTC
>few|TRBV7-2|TRBJ2-3|NA
CASSAGASSTDTQYF
TGTGCCAGCAGCGCAGGGGCGTCTAGCACAGATACGCAGTATTTT
>few|TRBV28|TRBJ1-3|NA
CASRPDQVGNTIYF
TGTGCCAGCAGGCCTGACCAGGTTGGAAACACCATATATTTT
>NA|TRBV28|TRBJ1-5|NA
CASSLGPRHNQPQHF
TGTGCCAGCAGTTTAGGGCCGAGGCACAATCAGCCCCAGCATTTT
>NA|TRBV7-2|TRBJ1-1|NA
CASTPWGDDTEAFF
TGTGCCAGCACCCCTTGGGGGGATGACACTGAAGCTTTCTTT
>NA|TRBV20-1|TRBJ1-1|NA
CSARDSNPYTEAFF
TGCAGTGCTAGAGACTCGAATCCCTACACTGAAGCTTTCTTT
>few|TRBV29-1|TRBJ2-5|TRBD2
CSVEGGTSGEETQYF
TGCAGCGTTGAGGGCGGGACTAGCGGAGAAGAGACCCAGTACTTC
>many|TRBV29-1|TRBJ2-5|NA
CSVERAVTATQYF
TGCAGCGTTGAAAGGGCAGTGACAGCGACCCAGTACTTC
>few|TRBV10-3|TRBJ2-1|TRBD2
CAIRRLADAQEQFF
TGTGCCATCAGGAGACTAGCGGACGCACAGGAGCAGTTCTTC
>many|TRBV20-1|TRBJ2-5|TRBD1
CSAPGQGSPETQYF
TGCAGTGCCCCCGGACAGGGTTCGCCAGAGACCCAGTACTTC